These T cell receptor beta chains were read from a single sample in a study of T cell changes during pregnancy in multiple sclerosis. Produced via immunoSEQ multiplex PCR; TCRdb's table is partial and in-frame only. In the table there are 45,000 to 60,000 clones, over 85% of which are singletons. This specimen consisted of peripheral blood, obtained in the first trimester of pregnancy. The source is a female donor with multiple sclerosis, enrolled in a pregnancy study. The CDR3 runs from the conserved cysteine through the conserved F or W. D genes are given only for firm matches. Clone size, where shown, is once, few, many, or a class for clones that have expanded.

v_call,clone_size,j_call,d_call,cdr3_nt,cdr3_aa
TRBV6-6,.,TRBJ2-1,TRBD2,TGTGCCAGCAGGGGGACTAGCGGGGGGGAGCAGTTCTTC,CASRGTSGGEQFF
TRBV15,.,TRBJ2-1,.,TGTGCCACCAGCAGGCGGTACAATGAGCAGTTCTTC,CATSRRYNEQFF
TRBV6-6,.,TRBJ2-1,.,TGTGCCAGCAGTTATTTCCCCGCTAGAGAGCAGTTCTTC,CASSYFPAREQFF
TRBV6-1,.,TRBJ1-4,.,TGTGCCAGCCCCAGACAGGCCATTAATGAAAAACTGTTTTTT,CASPRQAINEKLFF
TRBV6-1,.,TRBJ2-7,.,TGTGCCAGCAGTGAGGCTTTTAACGAGCAGTACTTC,CASSEAFNEQYF
TRBV27,.,TRBJ1-1,TRBD1,TGTGCCAGCAGTTCGACAGGGGGCAGTACTGAAGCTTTCTTT,CASSSTGGSTEAFF
TRBV5-1,.,TRBJ2-5,.,TGCGCCAGCAGCCTACTCGGGCAGGGCCACGTAGAGACCCAGTACTTC,CASSLLGQGHVETQYF
TRBV19,.,TRBJ1-1,.,TGTGCCAGTAGTGCTCCGGGGGTCACTGAAGCTTTCTTT,CASSAPGVTEAFF
TRBV6-4,.,TRBJ2-1,.,TGTGCCAGCAGTCGCCAAGGGGGCTCCTACAATGAGCAGTTCTTC,CASSRQGGSYNEQFF
TRBV15,once,TRBJ2-5,.,TGTGCCACCGGTGACCGGGACTTCGGAGAAGAGACCCAGTACTTC,CATGDRDFGEETQYF
TRBV9,.,TRBJ1-2,.,TGTGCCAGCAGCGTGTCCGTTTCCTCCTATGGCTACACCTTC,CASSVSVSSYGYTF
TRBV18,.,TRBJ1-1,.,TGTGCCAGCTCACCCGCCGGGGGTCCCCTGACTGAAGCTTTCTTT,CASSPAGGPLTEAFF
TRBV2,few,TRBJ1-6,.,TGTGCCAGCCTGGCCCGGGATAATTCACCCCTCCACTTT,CASLARDNSPLHF